This TCR beta chain was found in a study of OX40 agonist ivuxolimab in advanced cancers. About the study: Participants averaged about 60 years of age (range about 23 to 80) and were around 80% male. In three patients, partial responses were observed, one with hepatocellular carcinoma and two with cutaneous melanoma.

Germline values: CDR1 MNHEY, CDR2 SVGAGI. Trimming shortened V by 6 bases and J by 2 bases, and 11 bases separated the two germline ends. This CDR3 is 14 amino acids long. Whole-study results and caveats: At doses 0.1 to 3.0 mg/kg, CD4+ and CD8+ clones expanded.

Of note for this clone: Antigen unknown.

Sequencing was performed with immunoSEQ multiplex PCR; in TCRdb, only in-frame clones are kept and a portion is missing. This sample has about 44,000 clones, with under 90% found just once. This material consisted of CD4+ or CD8+ T cells sorted from blood, taken in a trial of the OX40 agonist ivuxolimab. This chain connects TRBV6-5 to TRBJ1-5; D may be TRBD1 (5 bases). This TCR came from an adult with an advanced solid tumor such as melanoma, head and neck, liver or kidney cancer. The CDR3 loop reads CASSLGGGNQPQHF. The CDR3 DNA sequence: TGTGCCAGCAGCCTGGGGGGTGGCAATCAGCCCCAGCATTTT.